The present TCR beta chain was sequenced within a study of regulatory T cells in long-lasting Graves disease. Study-level results: TCR diversity was lower in persistent Graves' patients (versus newly diagnosed ones).

Construction of the TCR beta libraries employed iRepertoire HTBI primers in conjunction with Arm-PCR of CDR3 regions. Each CDR3 protein gets one entry after TCRdb re-called the multiplex PCR reads with MiXCR. The sample has about 660,000 distinct CDR3 sequences, about 32% seen once. The time point is: persistent/refractory GD, antithyroid drugs over 5 years with positive TRAb. With RNA extracted from PBMCs as input, the TCR library was made. Between the trimmed V and J ends, which lost 1 base and 3 bases, there was a span of 10 bases. The CDR3 loop spans 14 amino acids. Germline V CDR1 and CDR2: SGHDT, YYEEEE. With respect to this clonotype: Its matching antigen is unknown.

Sample: peripheral blood mononuclear cells (PBMCs), taken when the disease was refractory, from a patient treated with antithyroid drugs. This sequence joins TRBV5-6 and TRBJ1-2; no clear D. The sequence was collected from a female donor with Graves disease. CDR3 DNA: TGTGCCAGCAGCTTGATCAAAACGGACTATGGCTACACCTTC. Translation gives CASSLIKTDYGYTF.